This T cell receptor (beta chain) was profiled in a study of PD-1 blockade in classical Hodgkin lymphoma. Each patient experienced a relapse that followed autologous stem cell transplantation, and brentuximab vedotin exposure varied. Using immunoSEQ multiplex PCR, the repertoire was profiled, and TCRdb retains in-frame clones only, with some absent. There are 25,000 or so clones in the sample; about two thirds occur only once, and over 15% lies in the top ten. Only one count was recorded for this clone. Germline V gives CDR1 SNHLY, CDR2 FYNNEI. The CDR3 sequence is 12 residues long. Trimming pared 0 bases from V and 3 bases from J, leaving 3 bases between.

The chain recombines TRBV2 with TRBJ2-7; D is uncertain. The source material was peripheral blood mononuclear cells (PBMCs), sampled at baseline. This TCR was sampled from a human donor with classical Hodgkin lymphoma. CDR3 DNA sequence: TGTGCCAGCAGTGAAGCGGGCTACGAGCAGTACTTC. It specifies CASSEAGYEQYF.